The sequence of this TCR beta chain was determined in a study of T cells after yellow fever vaccination. In the study overall: Some fractions had low cell numbers, and these were prepared with SMART-Seq v4 Ultra Low Input.

The CDR3 spans 13 residues. V gave up 5 bases and J gave up 1 base; unmatched junction bases: 4. Germline V gene data show CDR1 as DFQATT and CDR2 as SNEGSKA (reference sequence). General study results and limits: FACS-sorted repertoires might harbor abundant contaminating clonotypes from the bulk population. Though weaker, the secondary response peaked faster, on day 5 versus 15.

Remarks on this clonotype: The antigen is undetermined.

It was through 5'RACE template switching that TCR cDNA was made, with a universal primer site and UMIs added. TCRdb reanalysed the 5' RACE reads using MiXCR and keeps one entry per CDR3 protein. The data contain 310,000 or so distinct CDR3 sequences, around 7% of them seen just once; the ten biggest clones take up 15% to 20%. The TCR sequence derives from a man in his late teens or twenties who received the YFV17D yellow fever vaccine. The sample consisted of PBMCs, taken around 45 days after the first yellow fever vaccination. V gene TRBV20-1 combines with J gene TRBJ1-1, with TRBD1 identical over 7 bases. CDR3 amino acids: CSAAQGGNTEAFF. For the CDR3, the DNA is TGCAGTGCTGCCCAGGGGGGGAACACTGAAGCTTTCTTT.